Reported below is one TCR beta chain. Its antigen is unknown. The sample belongs to a study of cytomegalovirus exposure and HLA in healthy donors. From germline, CDR1 is SGHDT and CDR2 YYEEEE. The V gene end was trimmed by 2 bases and the J gene end by 10 bases; junction bases not matched to a gene: 5. The CDR3 is 14 amino acids. Whole-study findings and limits: It was confirmed in vitro that three of the CMV-associated chains were specific for CMV antigens. In a later analysis, across HLA loci, associated TCR counts were highest for DRB1, lowest for HLA-C.

13 Jbeta primers and 60 Vbeta primers were used for the PCR. Authors' processing steps: About 9.9 million of the roughly 80 million unique TCR beta chains counted in a later analysis were shared. Sequenced by immunoSEQ multiplex PCR; TCRdb stores in-frame clones only, minus some. The V and J calls and clone size are taken from that table; D and trimming were inferred from the DNA. Its table lists roughly 120,000 clones. The rearrangement uses TRBV5-6 and TRBJ1-6, with 8 bases identical to TRBD1. The sequencing sample was made of PBMCs. The sequence derives from a young man in good health and CMV-seronegative. DNA of the CDR3: TGTGCCAGCAGCTTTGGACAGGGCAAGTCACCCCTCCACTTT. Residues: CASSFGQGKSPLHF. The variable domain in full, completed from reference TRBV5-6 and TRBJ1-6, reads DAGVTQSPTHLIKTRGQQVTLRCSPKSGHDTVSWYQQALGQGPQFIFQYYEEEERQRGNFPDRFSGHQFPNYSSELNVNALLLGDSALYLCASSFGQGKSPLHFGNGTRLTVT.